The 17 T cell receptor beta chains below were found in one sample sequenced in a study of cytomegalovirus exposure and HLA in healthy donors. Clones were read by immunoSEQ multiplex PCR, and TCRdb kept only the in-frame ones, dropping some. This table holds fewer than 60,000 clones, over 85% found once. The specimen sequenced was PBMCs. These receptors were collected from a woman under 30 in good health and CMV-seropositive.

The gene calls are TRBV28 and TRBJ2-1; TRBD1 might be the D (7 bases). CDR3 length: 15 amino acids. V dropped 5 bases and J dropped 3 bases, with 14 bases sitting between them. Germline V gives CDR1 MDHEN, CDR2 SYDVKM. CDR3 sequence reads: CASSPRRGVYNEQFF. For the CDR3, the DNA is TGTGCCAGCAGTCCCCGCAGGGGGGTCTACAATGAGCAGTTCTTC.

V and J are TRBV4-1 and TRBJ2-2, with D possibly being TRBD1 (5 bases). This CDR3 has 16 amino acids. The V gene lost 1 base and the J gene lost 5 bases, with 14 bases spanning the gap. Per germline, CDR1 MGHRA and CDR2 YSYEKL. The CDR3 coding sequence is TGCGCCAGCAGCCAAGCCCTCAGGGCCGAAACCGGGGAGCTGTTTTTT. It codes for CASSQALRAETGELFF.

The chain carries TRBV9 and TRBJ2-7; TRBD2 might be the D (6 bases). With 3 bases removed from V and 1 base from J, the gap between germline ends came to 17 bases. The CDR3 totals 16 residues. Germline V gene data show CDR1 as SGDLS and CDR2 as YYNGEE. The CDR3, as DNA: TGTGCCAGCAGCGGTAAAATTAGCGGTTCTTCCTACGAGCAGTACTTC. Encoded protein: CASSGKISGSSYEQYF.

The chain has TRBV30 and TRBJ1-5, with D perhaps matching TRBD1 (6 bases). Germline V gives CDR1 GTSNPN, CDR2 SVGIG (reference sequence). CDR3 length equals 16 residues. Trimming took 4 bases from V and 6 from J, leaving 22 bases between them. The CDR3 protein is CAWKGRGGPGGQPQHF. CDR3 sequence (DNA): TGTGCCTGGAAAGGAAGAGGGGGTCCAGGAGGTCAGCCCCAGCATTTT.

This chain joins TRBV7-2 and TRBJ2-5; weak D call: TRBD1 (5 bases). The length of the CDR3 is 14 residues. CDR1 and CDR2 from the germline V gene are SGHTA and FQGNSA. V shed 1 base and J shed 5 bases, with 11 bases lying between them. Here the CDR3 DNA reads TGTGCCAGCAGCTTAGATAGGGGTTGGGAGACCCAGTACTTC. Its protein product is CASSLDRGWETQYF.

CDR3 amino acids: CASSVLGDGSSYEQYF. As DNA, the CDR3 is TGTGCCAGCAGCGTCTTGGGGGACGGGAGCTCCTACGAGCAGTACTTC. V usage is TRBV9 and J usage is TRBJ2-7, with D maybe TRBD2 (6 bases). Trimming shortened V by 2 bases and J by 0 bases, and 15 bases separated the two germline ends. The CDR3 has 16 amino acids. Looked up from germline, CDR1 is SGDLS and CDR2 is YYNGEE.

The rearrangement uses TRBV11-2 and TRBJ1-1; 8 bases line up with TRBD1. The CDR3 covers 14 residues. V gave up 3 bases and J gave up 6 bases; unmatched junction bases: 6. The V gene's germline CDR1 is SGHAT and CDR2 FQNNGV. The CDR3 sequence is CASSLDRVGPEAFF. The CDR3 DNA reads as TGTGCCAGCAGCTTGGACAGGGTTGGCCCTGAAGCTTTCTTT.

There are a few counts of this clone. The CDR3 DNA sequence: TGTGCCATCAGTGCTCATGGAGGAATGGACAGGGTTAACGCTTTCTTT. This sequence encodes CAISAHGGMDRVNAFF. V gene TRBV10-3 combines with J gene TRBJ1-1; 8 bases are a match to TRBD1. There are 16 residues in the CDR3. The ends lost 4 bases at V and 11 bases at J; junction bases unmatched: 18. The germline CDR1 and CDR2 sequences are ENHRY and SYGVKD.

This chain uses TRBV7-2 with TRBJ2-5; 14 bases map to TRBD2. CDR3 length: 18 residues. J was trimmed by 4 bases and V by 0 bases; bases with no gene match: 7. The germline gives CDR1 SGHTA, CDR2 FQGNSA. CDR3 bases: TGTGCCAGCAGCTTAGCCCCGACTAGCGGGAGGGCCGGAGAGACCCAGTACTTC. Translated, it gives CASSLAPTSGRAGETQYF.

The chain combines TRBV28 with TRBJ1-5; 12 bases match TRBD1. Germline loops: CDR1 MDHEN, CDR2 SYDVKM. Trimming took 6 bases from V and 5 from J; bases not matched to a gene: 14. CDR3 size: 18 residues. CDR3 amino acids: CASRGDRGPTGSYQPQHF. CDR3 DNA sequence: TGTGCCAGCAGGGGGGACAGGGGGCCCACCGGGTCGTATCAGCCCCAGCATTTT.

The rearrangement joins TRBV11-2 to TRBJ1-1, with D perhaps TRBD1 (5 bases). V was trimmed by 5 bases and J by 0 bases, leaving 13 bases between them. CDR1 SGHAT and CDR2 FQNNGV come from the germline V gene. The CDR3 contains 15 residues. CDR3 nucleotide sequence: TGTGCCAGCAGCCGTCATGGACAAATGAACACTGAAGCTTTCTTT. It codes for CASSRHGQMNTEAFF.

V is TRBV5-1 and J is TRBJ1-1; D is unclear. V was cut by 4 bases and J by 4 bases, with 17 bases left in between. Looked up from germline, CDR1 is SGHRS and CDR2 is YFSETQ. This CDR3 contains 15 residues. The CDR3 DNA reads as TGCGCCAGCAGCCTCGCGGGCCTGTCGGCCACTGAAGCTTTCTTT. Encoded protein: CASSLAGLSATEAFF.

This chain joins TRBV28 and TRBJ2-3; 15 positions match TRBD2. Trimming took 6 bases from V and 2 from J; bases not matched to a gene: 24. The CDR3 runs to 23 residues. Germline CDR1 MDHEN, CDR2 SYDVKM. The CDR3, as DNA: TGTGCCAGCAGCCATCGACGGGGAGGACAGGAGGGACTAGCGGGAGGAGACACAGATACGCAGTATTTT. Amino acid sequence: CASSHRRGGQEGLAGGDTDTQYF.

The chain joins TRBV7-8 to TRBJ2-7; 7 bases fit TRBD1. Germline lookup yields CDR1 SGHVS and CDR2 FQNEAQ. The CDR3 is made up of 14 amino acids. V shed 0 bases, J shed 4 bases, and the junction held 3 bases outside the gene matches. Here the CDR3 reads CASSLARQGYEQYF. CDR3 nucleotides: TGTGCCAGCAGCTTAGCGAGACAGGGATACGAGCAGTACTTC. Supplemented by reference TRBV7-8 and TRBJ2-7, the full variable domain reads GAGVSQSPRYKVAKRGQDVALRCDPISGHVSLFWYQQALGQGPEFLTYFQNEAQLDKSGLPSDRFFAERPEGSVSTLKIQRTQQEDSAVYLCASSLARQGYEQYFGPGTRLTVT.

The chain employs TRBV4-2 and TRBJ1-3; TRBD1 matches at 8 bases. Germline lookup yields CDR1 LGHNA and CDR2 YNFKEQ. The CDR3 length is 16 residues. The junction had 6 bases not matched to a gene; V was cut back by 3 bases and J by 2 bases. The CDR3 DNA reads TGTGCCAGCAGCCAGGGGGACAGGCTCGCTGGAAACACCATATATTTT. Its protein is CASSQGDRLAGNTIYF.

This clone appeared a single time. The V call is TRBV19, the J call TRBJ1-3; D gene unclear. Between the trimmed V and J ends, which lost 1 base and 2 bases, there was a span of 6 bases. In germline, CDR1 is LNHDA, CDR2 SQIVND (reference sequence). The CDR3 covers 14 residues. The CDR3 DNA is TGTGCCAGTAGTATAGGCCAGGCTGGAAACACCATATATTTT. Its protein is CASSIGQAGNTIYF.

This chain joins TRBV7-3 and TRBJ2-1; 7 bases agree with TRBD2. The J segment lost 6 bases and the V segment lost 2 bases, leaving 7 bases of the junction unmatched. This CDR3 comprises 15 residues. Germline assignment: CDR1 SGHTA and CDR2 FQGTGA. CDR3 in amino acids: CASSLGAGAPNEQFF. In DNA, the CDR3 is TGTGCCAGCAGCTTAGGGGCGGGAGCGCCCAATGAGCAGTTCTTC.